This TCR beta chain stems from a study of blood T cells in healthy people across ages (dated by TCRdb to 2015 to 2017). For the study in its entirety: Template switching captured roughly one uniquely barcoded TCR beta cDNA molecule per two T cells in model experiments. Age-related changes in TCR beta repertoire diversity were measured in the study by deep sequencing normalized with unique cDNA molecular identifiers. Donors were grouped into four age groups: young (average 16 years), middle-aged (around 39), aged (about 59) and long-lived (about 89). To avoid experimental bias, donors of different ages were distributed randomly across sequencing lanes. Two additional independent replicas of 1 million unique cDNA reads from the same blood draw were analyzed for two donors (one aged 18 to 30 and one aged 80 or older).

Systemically healthy Caucasian individuals from Russia, 35 to 50 in total and aged roughly 6 to 100 years, were included as donors. Each donor gave ten milliliters of peripheral blood, collected into EDTA-treated Vacutainer tubes. Ficoll-Paque density-gradient centrifugation was used to isolate PBMCs, with at least 6.5 million per sample. Trizol reagent was used to extract total RNA from the PBMCs, yielding at least 5 micrograms per sample. For every donor, an aliquot of PBMCs went through flow cytometry to measure the percentages of naive CD45RAhigh/CD27high T cells. The research as a whole found: As age increased, observed TCR beta diversity per million T cells dropped in a roughly linear way, and a significant reduction was already evident by age 40. Bulk unsorted PBMC profiling prevented conclusive comparison of naive and antigen-experienced compartments. The CMV infection status of donors was not known, potentially confounding age-related changes in expanded clonotypes. The long-lived group showed more naive CD4+ T cells, fewer expanded clones and increased TCR diversity than the aged group, suggesting age selection. The percentage of naive T cells measured by flow cytometry correlated strongly with observed TCR beta diversity. Estimates of total diversity from one million sequenced T cells were regarded as lower bounds and underestimates.

In regard to this clonotype: Its antigen has not been determined. Per-nucleotide qualities are absent, and no much larger clonotype sits a single base away.

Libraries were prepared through 5' RACE. The sequencing machine was an Illumina HiSeq 2500. A second PCR of roughly 7 to 11 cycles was performed with a sample-barcoded 5' primer and a J-beta primer mix. A template-switch 5' adaptor carrying 12 random nucleotides introduced a unique molecular identifier onto each TCR beta cDNA molecule. Each sample yielded at least 2.5 million CDR3-containing paired-end reads. First-strand cDNA synthesis was performed from all RNA using the Mint cDNA synthesis kit, with priming by a TRBC-specific oligonucleotide. All cDNA was treated with uracil-DNA glycosylase and then went through a first 18-cycle PCR with the universal primers M1SS and BC2_uni_R. Concerning the study's data processing: Normalization of each sample was performed by random selection of 1 million high-quality reads, each carrying a distinct molecular identifier. Instead of being binned into consensus sequences, reads with shared molecular identifiers were discarded. CDR3 identification, clonotype clustering and error correction used MiTCR with a Q25 quality threshold and the strictest error-elimination algorithm. A nonparametric unseen species model with Euler transformation was used to estimate a lower bound on total TCR beta diversity. Using fastp trimming at Q25 and MiXCR clonotype assembly, TCRdb reanalyzed the public sequencing data and kept in-frame beta chains. When rows share a CDR3 protein, they turn into one entry using the most common DNA and genes. The authors' filters were not applied to this entry. A total of approximately 730,000 distinct CDR3 sequences appear in this sample, roughly 45% of them only once. The ten largest clones take up roughly 20% of the sample.

V drops 9 bases and J drops 4 bases, leaving 10 bases in between. CDR1 SGHDT and CDR2 YYEEEE were looked up in the germline V gene. From its cysteine to its phenylalanine, the CDR3 spans 11 amino acids. This entry keeps only the CDR3 DNA: 33 bases, framed from base 1. Sequenced: blood. This TCR was recovered from a woman aged 55-70 years in good health. The chain uses TRBV5-6 and TRBJ1-1; TRBD1 is a weak D gene call, 5 bases matching. This receptor carries the CDR3 CAKGVCTEAFF. The sequenced DNA is TGTGCCAAAGGGGTTTGCACTGAAGCTTTCTTT.